Listed here are 16 T cell receptor beta chains from one sample, sequenced in a study of shared clonotypes between healthy human individuals. Sequencing used immunoSEQ multiplex PCR; TCRdb keeps in-frame clones, though not all of them. This table has nearly 1,000,000 clones, more than 75% appearing once. The sequencing input was memory CD4+ T cells sorted from blood. Subset defined: CD45RA-negative fraction. The source is a man younger than 35 in good health.

J is TRBJ2-5 and V is TRBV5-5, with D possibly being TRBD1 or TRBD2 (5 bases each). From germline, CDR1 is SGHKS and CDR2 YYEKEE (reference sequence). The CDR3 is 16 residues long. V was trimmed by 0 bases and J by 5 bases, leaving 17 bases between them. CDR3 nucleotide sequence: TGTGCCAGCAGCTTGGGGTATCGGCCAGGGAGCGAGACCCAGTACTTC. Its translation: CASSLGYRPGSETQYF.

The chain carries TRBV7-2 and TRBJ2-7, with TRBD2 matching over 8 bases. CDR1 is SGHTA, CDR2 FQGNSA, per germline. The CDR3 covers 15 residues. J lost 5 bases, V lost 1 base, and 7 bases had no gene match. As DNA, the CDR3 is TGTGCCAGCAGCTTAGATCAAGCGGGAGTCGACGAGCAGTACTTC. It codes for CASSLDQAGVDEQYF.

This clone was seen once. This CDR3 is also generated by other DNA sequences in the sample. This sequence joins TRBV5-1 and TRBJ2-1; TRBD2 might be the D (5 bases). The CDR3 is 13 residues long. Germline V gene data show CDR1 as SGHRS and CDR2 as YFSETQ. V was shortened by 0 bases and J by 6 bases, with 7 bases between the two germline ends. CDR3 region: CASSLAGSNEQFF. The CDR3 DNA sequence: TGCGCCAGCAGCTTGGCGGGGTCCAATGAGCAGTTCTTC.

This chain connects TRBV5-1 to TRBJ2-1; TRBD2 aligns across 9 bases. The CDR3 spans 17 residues. Per germline, CDR1 SGHRS and CDR2 YFSETQ. The V and J ends lost 4 bases and 0 bases, in that order; junction bases with no gene match: 8. The CDR3 DNA is TGCGCCAGCAGCCTCGTAGCGGGAGCGCTCTCCTACAATGAGCAGTTCTTC. Residues: CASSLVAGALSYNEQFF.

As for this clone: Other DNA sequences in this sample translate to the same CDR3. The J gene is TRBJ2-3, the V gene TRBV7-2; D uncertain. This CDR3 contains 12 residues. Germline CDR1 is SGHTA and CDR2 is FQGNSA. V lost 4 bases and J lost 6, with 8 bases in between. This CDR3 reads CASSSVGDTQYF. CDR3 DNA sequence: TGTGCCAGCAGCTCAGTTGGGGATACGCAGTATTTT.

CDR3 nucleotide sequence: TGTGCCATCAGCGAGACAGGGGGAACCACCGGGGAGCTGTTTTTT. Its translation is CAISETGGTTGELFF. The chain couples TRBV10-3 to TRBJ2-2; 9 bases agree with TRBD1. CDR3 length equals 15 residues. CDR1 and CDR2 from the germline V gene are ENHRY and SYGVKD. V lost 6 bases to trimming and J lost 4 bases; unmatched junction nucleotides: 6.

V gene TRBV7-2 combines with J gene TRBJ2-6; D perhaps matches TRBD1 (7 bases). The CDR3 covers 15 residues. Germline CDR1 reads SGHTA; CDR2 reads FQGNSA. CDR3 sequence reads: CALGRGDSGANVLTF. The CDR3 DNA reads TGTGCACTTGGCAGGGGGGACTCTGGGGCCAACGTCCTGACTTTC.

The rearrangement uses TRBV19 and TRBJ2-7; either TRBD1 or TRBD2 may fit D (5 bases each). The germline V and J ends were trimmed by 3 bases and 2 bases, with 11 bases remaining between them. Germline V CDR1 and CDR2: LNHDA, SQIVND (reference sequence). CDR3 length: 14 amino acids. CDR3 in DNA: TGTGCCAGTAGTATCGGGGACGGCCCCTACGAGCAGTACTTC. This sequence encodes CASSIGDGPYEQYF.

DNA of the CDR3: TGTGCCAGCAGCTTGGCTAGCGGGAATTTTTACAATGAGCAGTTCTTC. This gives the protein CASSLASGNFYNEQFF. This chain connects TRBV28 to TRBJ2-1; 9 nucleotides match TRBD2. Losses at the gene ends were 6 bases for V and 4 bases for J; bases not matched to a gene: 10. The CDR3 consists of 16 residues. Germline V gene lookup returns CDR1 MDHEN and CDR2 SYDVKM.

The chain has TRBV18 and TRBJ2-6, with 7 nucleotides matching TRBD1. Trimming removed 3 bases from V and 3 bases from J; junction bases left unmatched: 11. There are 18 residues in the CDR3. Germline CDR1 KGHSH, CDR2 LQKENI. This CDR3 is CASSPPGQLTGGANVLTF. The CDR3 coding sequence is TGTGCCAGCTCACCCCCGGGACAGCTCACGGGTGGGGCCAACGTCCTGACTTTC.

This clone was counted only a few times. Possible read error: a much larger clone is one base away. The V and J genes are TRBV5-4 and TRBJ1-6; D gene ambiguous. CDR3 length: 12 residues. Trimming took 0 bases from V and 8 from J, leaving 3 bases between them. Looked up from germline, CDR1 is SGHNT and CDR2 is YYREEE (reference sequence). DNA of the CDR3: TGTGCCAGCAGCTTGGGGGATTCACCCCTCCACTTT. Its protein product is CASSLGDSPLHF.

The chain has TRBV10-1 and TRBJ2-5; weak D call: TRBD2 (6 bases). The V gene lost 3 bases and the J gene lost 4 bases, with 9 bases spanning the gap. The CDR3 extends over 13 amino acids. Germline loops: CDR1 WNHNN, CDR2 SYGVQD (reference sequence). CDR3 coding DNA: TGCGCCAGCAGTGATCCGACTAGAGAGACCCAGTACTTC. It is translated as CASSDPTRETQYF.

This clone was seen many times. The chain is built from TRBV5-6 and TRBJ1-2, with unresolved D. Germline CDR1 and CDR2: SGHDT and YYEEEE. This CDR3 contains 11 residues. The V gene lost 3 bases and the J gene lost 9 bases, with 9 bases spanning the gap. CDR3 amino acids: CASSSPRSYTF. The CDR3 DNA reads TGTGCCAGCAGCTCCCCGCGGAGCTACACCTTC. The entire variable domain, with the rest obtained from reference TRBV5-6 and TRBJ1-2, is as follows: DAGVTQSPTHLIKTRGQQVTLRCSPKSGHDTVSWYQQALGQGPQFIFQYYEEEERQRGNFPDRFSGHQFPNYSSELNVNALLLGDSALYLCASSSPRSYTFGSGTRLTVV.

The chain uses TRBV4-2 and TRBJ2-3; 8 bases are shared with TRBD2. Per germline, CDR1 LGHNA and CDR2 YNFKEQ. J gave up 1 base and V 0 bases, and 3 bases lay outside the gene matches. The CDR3 length is 16 residues. The CDR3 reads CASSQDLRGGTDTQYF. CDR3 bases: TGTGCCAGCAGCCAAGACTTGCGGGGGGGCACAGATACGCAGTATTTT.

A note on this clone: This sample also contains other DNA sequences that code for the same CDR3. The chain couples TRBV18 to TRBJ1-5, with unresolved D. Germline CDR1 and CDR2: KGHSH and LQKENI. The CDR3 is 13 amino acids. V lost 0 bases to trimming and J lost 6 bases, with 6 bases between them. This chain's CDR3 is CASSPPAGQPQHF. The CDR3 DNA follows: TGTGCCAGCTCACCACCGGCGGGTCAGCCCCAGCATTTT.

Worth noting for this clone: Other DNA sequences in the same sample also yield this CDR3. The rearrangement uses TRBV5-4 and TRBJ2-3, with TRBD2 as a possible D gene (6 bases). V gave up 6 bases and J gave up 0 bases, with 8 bases separating them. The length of the CDR3 is 13 residues. Germline-derived CDR1 and CDR2 are SGHNT and YYREEE (reference sequence). As DNA, the CDR3 is TGTGCCAGCACCCGGGGGAGCACAGATACGCAGTATTTT. Translation: CASTRGSTDTQYF.